This T cell receptor beta chain was captured by sequencing in a study of T cell repertoires in cytomegalovirus infection. In regard to this clonotype: Its specificity is unknown.

TCRdb used MiXCR to reprocess the reads, holding one entry per CDR3 protein. The data contain approximately 390,000 distinct CDR3 sequences, approximately 30% of them singletons. The V end lost 5 bases, the J end lost 4 bases, and 14 bases lay between the germline ends. The CDR3 has 14 amino acids. Germline CDR1 reads MNHEY; CDR2 reads SMNVEV (reference sequence). The TCR originated in a human donor in good health (CMV status not recorded). Some clones in this sample may be carry-over from other donors' samples. The chain has TRBV27 and TRBJ1-1; maybe TRBD1 (6 bases). Sequences were derived from cultured PBMCs, sampled from culture after CMV antigen stimulation. The CDR3 nucleotides are TGTGCCAGCAGTCCGCCAGGGGCCGGCACTGAAGCTTTCTTT. Translating gives CASSPPGAGTEAFF.